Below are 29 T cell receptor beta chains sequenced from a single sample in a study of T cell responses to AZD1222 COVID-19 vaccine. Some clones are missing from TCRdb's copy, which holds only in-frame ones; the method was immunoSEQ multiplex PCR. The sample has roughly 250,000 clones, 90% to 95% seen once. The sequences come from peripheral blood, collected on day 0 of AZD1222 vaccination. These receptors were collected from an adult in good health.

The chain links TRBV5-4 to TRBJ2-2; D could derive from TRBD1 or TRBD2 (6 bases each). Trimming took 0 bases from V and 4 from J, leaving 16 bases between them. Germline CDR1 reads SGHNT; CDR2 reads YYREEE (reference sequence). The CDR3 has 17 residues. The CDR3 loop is CASSLVSGASGTGELFF. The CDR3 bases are TGTGCCAGCAGCTTGGTATCGGGGGCAAGTGGCACCGGGGAGCTGTTTTTT.

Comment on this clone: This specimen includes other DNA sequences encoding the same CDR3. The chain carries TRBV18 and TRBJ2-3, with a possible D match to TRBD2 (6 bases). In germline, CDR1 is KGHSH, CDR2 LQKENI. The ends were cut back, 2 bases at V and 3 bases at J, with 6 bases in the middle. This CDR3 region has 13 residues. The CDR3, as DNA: TGTGCCAGCTCACCAGGGGGGACAGATACGCAGTATTTT. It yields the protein CASSPGGTDTQYF.

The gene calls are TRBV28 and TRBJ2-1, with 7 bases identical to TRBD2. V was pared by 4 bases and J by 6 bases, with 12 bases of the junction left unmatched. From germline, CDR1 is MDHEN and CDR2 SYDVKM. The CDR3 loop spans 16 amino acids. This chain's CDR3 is CASSSSGLVSSNEQFF. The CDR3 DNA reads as TGTGCCAGCAGTTCTTCCGGACTAGTAAGTTCCAATGAGCAGTTCTTC.

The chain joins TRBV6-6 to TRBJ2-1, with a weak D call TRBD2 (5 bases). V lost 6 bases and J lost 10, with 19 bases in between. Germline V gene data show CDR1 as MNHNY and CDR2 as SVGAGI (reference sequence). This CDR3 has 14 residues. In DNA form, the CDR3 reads TGTGCCAGCAGCTTTCGGGGTGTAGGGCAAGAGCAGTTCTTC. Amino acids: CASSFRGVGQEQFF.

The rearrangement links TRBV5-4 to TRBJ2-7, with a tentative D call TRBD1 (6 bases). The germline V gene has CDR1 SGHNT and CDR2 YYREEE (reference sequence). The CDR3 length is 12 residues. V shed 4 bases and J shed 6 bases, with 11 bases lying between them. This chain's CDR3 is CASSPTGTEQYF. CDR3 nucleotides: TGTGCCAGCAGCCCCACAGGGACCGAGCAGTACTTC.

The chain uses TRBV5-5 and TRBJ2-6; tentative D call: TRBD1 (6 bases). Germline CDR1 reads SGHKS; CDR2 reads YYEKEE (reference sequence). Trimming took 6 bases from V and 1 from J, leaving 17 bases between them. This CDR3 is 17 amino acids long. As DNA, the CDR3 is TGTGCCAGCATTAGGGGGATCTCAAGTTCTGGGGCCAACGTCCTGACTTTC. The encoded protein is CASIRGISSSGANVLTF.

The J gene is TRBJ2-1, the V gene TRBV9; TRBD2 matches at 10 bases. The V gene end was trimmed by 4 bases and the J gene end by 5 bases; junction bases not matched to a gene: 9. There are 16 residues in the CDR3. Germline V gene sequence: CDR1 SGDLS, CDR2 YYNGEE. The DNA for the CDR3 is TGTGCCAGCAGCCATAGCCCAGCGGGGGGGAACAATGAGCAGTTCTTC. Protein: CASSHSPAGGNNEQFF.

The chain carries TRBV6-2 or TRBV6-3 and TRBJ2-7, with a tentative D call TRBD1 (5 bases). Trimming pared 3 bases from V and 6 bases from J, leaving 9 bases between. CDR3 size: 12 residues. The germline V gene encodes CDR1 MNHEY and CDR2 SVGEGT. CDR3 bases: TGTGCCAGCAGTTATGTAGGGGCCGAGCAGTACTTC. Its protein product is CASSYVGAEQYF.

CDR3 loop: CASSLSSGVYNEQFF. In DNA form, the CDR3 reads TGTGCCAGCAGCTTGAGTAGCGGTGTCTACAATGAGCAGTTCTTC. The gene calls are TRBV5-6 and TRBJ2-1; D is possibly TRBD2 (6 bases). Between the trimmed V and J ends, which lost 1 base and 3 bases, there was a span of 11 bases. The CDR3 length is 15 residues. The germline V gene encodes CDR1 SGHDT and CDR2 YYEEEE. The whole variable domain, filled in from reference TRBV5-6 and TRBJ2-1, reads DAGVTQSPTHLIKTRGQQVTLRCSPKSGHDTVSWYQQALGQGPQFIFQYYEEEERQRGNFPDRFSGHQFPNYSSELNVNALLLGDSALYLCASSLSSGVYNEQFFGPGTRLTVL.

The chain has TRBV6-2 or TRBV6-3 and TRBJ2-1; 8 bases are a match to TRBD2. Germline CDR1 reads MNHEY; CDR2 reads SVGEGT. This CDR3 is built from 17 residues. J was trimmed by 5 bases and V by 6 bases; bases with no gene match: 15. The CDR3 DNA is TGTGCCAGCAGCCAACAAACAGCGGGAGTAGTGAACAATGAGCAGTTCTTC. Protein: CASSQQTAGVVNNEQFF.

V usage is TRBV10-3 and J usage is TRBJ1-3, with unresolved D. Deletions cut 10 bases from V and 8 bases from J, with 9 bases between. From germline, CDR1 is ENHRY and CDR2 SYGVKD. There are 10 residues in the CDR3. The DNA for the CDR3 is TGTGCCACCGGGAGGGACACCATATATTTT. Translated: CATGRDTIYF.

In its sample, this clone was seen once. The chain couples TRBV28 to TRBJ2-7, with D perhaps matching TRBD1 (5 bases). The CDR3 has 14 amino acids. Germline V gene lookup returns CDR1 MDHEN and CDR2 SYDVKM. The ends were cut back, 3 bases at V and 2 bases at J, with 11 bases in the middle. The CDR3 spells CASSFGRETYEQYF. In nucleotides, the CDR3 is TGTGCCAGCAGTTTCGGCAGGGAAACCTACGAGCAGTACTTC.

CDR3 protein: CATSGTRGYTF. The CDR3 region has the DNA TGTGCCACCAGTGGTACGCGGGGCTACACCTTC. V usage is TRBV24-1 and J usage is TRBJ1-2; D ambiguous. Germline CDR1 and CDR2: KGHDR and SFDVKD. The CDR3 is 11 residues long. Trimming took off 5 bases at V and 8 bases at J, with 8 bases between the two ends.

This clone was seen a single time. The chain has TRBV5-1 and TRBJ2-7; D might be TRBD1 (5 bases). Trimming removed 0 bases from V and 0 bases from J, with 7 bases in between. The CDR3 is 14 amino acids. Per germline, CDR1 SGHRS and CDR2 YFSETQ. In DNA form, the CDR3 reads TGCGCCAGCAGCTTGGGACAGAGCTCCTACGAGCAGTACTTC. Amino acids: CASSLGQSSYEQYF. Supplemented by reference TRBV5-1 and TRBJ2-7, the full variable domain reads KAGVTQTPRYLIKTRGQQVTLSCSPISGHRSVSWYQQTPGQGLQFLFEYFSETQRNKGNFPGRFSGRQFSNSRSEMNVSTLELGDSALYLCASSLGQSSYEQYFGPGTRLTVT.

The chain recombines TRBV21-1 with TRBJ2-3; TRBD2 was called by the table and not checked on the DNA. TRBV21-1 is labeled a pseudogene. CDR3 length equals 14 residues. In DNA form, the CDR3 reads TGTGCCAGCGGGACTAGCGGGACGTCAGATACGCAGTATTTT. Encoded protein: CASGTSGTSDTQYF.

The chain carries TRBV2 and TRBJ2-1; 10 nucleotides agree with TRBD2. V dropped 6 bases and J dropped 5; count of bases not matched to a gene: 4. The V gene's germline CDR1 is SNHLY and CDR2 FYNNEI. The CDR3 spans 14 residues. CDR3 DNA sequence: TGTGCCAGCAGGCGACTAGCGGGTGACAATGAGCAGTTCTTC. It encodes CASRRLAGDNEQFF. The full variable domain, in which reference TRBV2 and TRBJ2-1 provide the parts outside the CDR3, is EPEVTQTPSHQVTQMGQEVILRCVPISNHLYFYWYRQILGQKVEFLVSFYNNEISEKSEIFDDQFSVERPDGSNFTLKIRSTKLEDSAMYFCASRRLAGDNEQFFGPGTRLTVL.

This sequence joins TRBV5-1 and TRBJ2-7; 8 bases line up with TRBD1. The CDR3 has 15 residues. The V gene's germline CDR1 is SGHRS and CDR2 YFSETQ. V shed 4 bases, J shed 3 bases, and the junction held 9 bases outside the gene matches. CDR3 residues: CASSIHPGQVYEQYF. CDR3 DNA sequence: TGCGCCAGCAGCATTCACCCGGGACAGGTCTACGAGCAGTACTTC.

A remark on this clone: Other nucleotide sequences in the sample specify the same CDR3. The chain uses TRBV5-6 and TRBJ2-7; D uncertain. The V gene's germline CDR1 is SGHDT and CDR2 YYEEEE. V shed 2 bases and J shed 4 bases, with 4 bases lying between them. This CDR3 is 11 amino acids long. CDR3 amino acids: CASSLGYEQYF. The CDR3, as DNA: TGTGCCAGCAGCTTAGGATACGAGCAGTACTTC.

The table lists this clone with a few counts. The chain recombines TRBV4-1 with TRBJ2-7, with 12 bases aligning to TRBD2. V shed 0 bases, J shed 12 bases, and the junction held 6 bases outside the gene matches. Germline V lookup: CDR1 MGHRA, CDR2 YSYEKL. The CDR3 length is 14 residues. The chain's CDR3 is CASSQESSGRVRYF. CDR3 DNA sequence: TGCGCCAGCAGCCAAGAGTCTAGCGGGAGGGTTCGGTACTTC.

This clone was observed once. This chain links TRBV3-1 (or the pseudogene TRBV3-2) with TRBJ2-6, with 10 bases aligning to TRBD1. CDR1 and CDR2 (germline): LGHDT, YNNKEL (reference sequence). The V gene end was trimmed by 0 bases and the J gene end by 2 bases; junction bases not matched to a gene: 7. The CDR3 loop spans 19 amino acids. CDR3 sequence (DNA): TGTGCCAGCAGCCAAGACCTAGGGACAGGGGTGACTGGGGCCAACGTCCTGACTTTC. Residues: CASSQDLGTGVTGANVLTF.

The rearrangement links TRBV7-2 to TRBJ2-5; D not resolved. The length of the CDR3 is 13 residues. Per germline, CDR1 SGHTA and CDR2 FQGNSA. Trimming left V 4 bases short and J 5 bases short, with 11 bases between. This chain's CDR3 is CASSYGSGETQYF. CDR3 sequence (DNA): TGTGCCAGCAGCTACGGTAGTGGCGAGACCCAGTACTTC.

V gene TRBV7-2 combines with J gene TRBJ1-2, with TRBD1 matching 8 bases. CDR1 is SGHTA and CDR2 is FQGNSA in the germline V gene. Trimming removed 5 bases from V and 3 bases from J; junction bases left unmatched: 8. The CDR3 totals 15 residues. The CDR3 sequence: CASSQGARGDYGYTF. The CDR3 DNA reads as TGTGCCAGCAGCCAGGGGGCCAGAGGGGACTATGGCTACACCTTC.

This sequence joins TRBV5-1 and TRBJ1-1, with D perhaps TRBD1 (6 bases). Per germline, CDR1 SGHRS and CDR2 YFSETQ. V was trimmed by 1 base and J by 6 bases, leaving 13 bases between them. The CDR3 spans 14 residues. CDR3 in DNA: TGCGCCAGCAGCTTGAGGACGGAGGGGGCTGAAGCTTTCTTT. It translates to CASSLRTEGAEAFF. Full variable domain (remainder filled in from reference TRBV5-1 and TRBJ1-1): KAGVTQTPRYLIKTRGQQVTLSCSPISGHRSVSWYQQTPGQGLQFLFEYFSETQRNKGNFPGRFSGRQFSNSRSEMNVSTLELGDSALYLCASSLRTEGAEAFFGQGTRLTVV.

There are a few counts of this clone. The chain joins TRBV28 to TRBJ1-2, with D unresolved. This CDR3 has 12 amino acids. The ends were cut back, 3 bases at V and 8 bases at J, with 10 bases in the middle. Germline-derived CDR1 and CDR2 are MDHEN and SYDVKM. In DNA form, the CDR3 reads TGTGCCAGCAGTTTGAGCGACCGAGGCTACACCTTC. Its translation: CASSLSDRGYTF.

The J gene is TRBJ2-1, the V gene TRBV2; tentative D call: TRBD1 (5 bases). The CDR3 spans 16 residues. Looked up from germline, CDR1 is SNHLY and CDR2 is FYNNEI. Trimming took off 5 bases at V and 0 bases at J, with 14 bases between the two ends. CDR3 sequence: CASSLGERSSYNEQFF. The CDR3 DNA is TGTGCCAGCAGTCTAGGGGAAAGGAGCTCCTACAATGAGCAGTTCTTC.

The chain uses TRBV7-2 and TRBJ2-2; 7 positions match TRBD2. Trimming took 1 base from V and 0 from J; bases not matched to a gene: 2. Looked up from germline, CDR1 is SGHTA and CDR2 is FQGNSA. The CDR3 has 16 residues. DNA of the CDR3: TGTGCCAGCAGCTTAGGAGGGAGGGCGAACACCGGGGAGCTGTTTTTT. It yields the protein CASSLGGRANTGELFF.

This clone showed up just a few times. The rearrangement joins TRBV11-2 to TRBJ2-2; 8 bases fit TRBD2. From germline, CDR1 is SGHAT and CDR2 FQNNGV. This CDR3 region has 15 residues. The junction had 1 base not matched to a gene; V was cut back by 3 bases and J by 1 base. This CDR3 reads CASSFTSGNTGELFF. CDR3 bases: TGTGCCAGCAGCTTCACTAGCGGGAACACCGGGGAGCTGTTTTTT.

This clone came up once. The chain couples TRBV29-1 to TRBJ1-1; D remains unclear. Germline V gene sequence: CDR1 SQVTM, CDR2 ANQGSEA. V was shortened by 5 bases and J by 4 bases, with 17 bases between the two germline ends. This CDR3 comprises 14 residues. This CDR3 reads CSVRLSLGVTEAFF. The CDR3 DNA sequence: TGCAGCGTTCGTCTGAGTCTGGGCGTCACTGAAGCTTTCTTT.

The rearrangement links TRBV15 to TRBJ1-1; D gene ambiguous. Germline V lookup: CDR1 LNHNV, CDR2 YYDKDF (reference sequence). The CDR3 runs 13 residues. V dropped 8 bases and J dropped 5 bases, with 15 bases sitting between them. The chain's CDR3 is CATGMWGGTEAFF. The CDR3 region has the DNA TGTGCCACCGGAATGTGGGGAGGTACTGAAGCTTTCTTT.